This T cell receptor beta chain was retrieved from a study of blood T cell repertoires in COVID-19. Looking at the study overall: PBMCs, B-cell-depleted T cells, or T cells were the source of the cDNA or gDNA that made up the material.

The repertoire was sequenced with immunoSEQ multiplex PCR; TCRdb's copy has only in-frame clones and lacks some. The sample lists over 35,000 clones, 85% occurring once. The CDR3 loop spans 14 amino acids. V was clipped by 0 bases and J by 1 base, with 4 bases between them. The germline gives CDR1 MNHEY, CDR2 SMNVEV (reference sequence). The sequence derives from a human donor in a cohort sampled during active COVID-19. Sequenced input: peripheral blood. The rearrangement links TRBV27 to TRBJ1-3; unclear D gene. This CDR3 reads CASSLSMSGNTIYF. In DNA, the CDR3 is TGTGCCAGCAGTTTATCCATGTCTGGAAACACCATATATTTT.